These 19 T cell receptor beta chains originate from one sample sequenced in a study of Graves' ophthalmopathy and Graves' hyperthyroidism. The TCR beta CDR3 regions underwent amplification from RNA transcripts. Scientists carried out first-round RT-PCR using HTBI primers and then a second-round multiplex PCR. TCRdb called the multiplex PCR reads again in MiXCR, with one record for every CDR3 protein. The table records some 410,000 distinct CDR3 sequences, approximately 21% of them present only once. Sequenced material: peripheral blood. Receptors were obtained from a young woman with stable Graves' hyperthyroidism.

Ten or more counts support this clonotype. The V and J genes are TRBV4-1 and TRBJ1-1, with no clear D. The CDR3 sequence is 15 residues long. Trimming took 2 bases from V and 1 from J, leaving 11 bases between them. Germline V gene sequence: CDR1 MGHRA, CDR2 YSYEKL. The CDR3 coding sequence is TGCGCCAGCAGCCAATTCCAGATCCAGAACACTGAAGCTTTCTTT. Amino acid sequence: CASSQFQIQNTEAFF.

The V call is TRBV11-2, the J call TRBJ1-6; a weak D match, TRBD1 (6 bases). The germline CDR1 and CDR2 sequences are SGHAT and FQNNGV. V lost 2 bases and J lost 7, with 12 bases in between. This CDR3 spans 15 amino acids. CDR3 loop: CASSLSGQGNSPLHF. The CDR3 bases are TGTGCCAGCAGCTTATCGGGGCAGGGGAATTCACCCCTCCACTTT.

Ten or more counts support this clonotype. The CDR3, as DNA: TGTGCCAGCAATCCCGGTGGTTCCTACGAGCAGTACTTC. It codes for CASNPGGSYEQYF. The chain uses TRBV25-1 and TRBJ2-7; D is undetermined. Per germline, CDR1 MGHDK and CDR2 SYGVNS. Deletions cut 7 bases from V and 1 base from J, with 11 bases between. This CDR3 contains 13 residues.

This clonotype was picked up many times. CDR3 region: CSPTAHDRGPWTEAFF. CDR3 nucleotides: TGCAGTCCGACCGCGCACGACAGGGGGCCGTGGACTGAAGCTTTCTTT. The genes are TRBV20-1 and TRBJ1-1; 10 bases map to TRBD1. Per germline, CDR1 DFQATT and CDR2 SNEGSKA (reference sequence). The CDR3 extends over 16 amino acids. Losses at the gene ends were 8 bases for V and 5 bases for J; bases not matched to a gene: 17.

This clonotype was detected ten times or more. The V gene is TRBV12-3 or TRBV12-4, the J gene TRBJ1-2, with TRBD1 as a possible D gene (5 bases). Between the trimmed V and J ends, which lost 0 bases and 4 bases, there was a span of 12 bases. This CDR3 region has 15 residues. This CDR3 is CASSLARRGTYGYTF. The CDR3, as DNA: TGTGCCAGCAGTTTAGCGCGTCGGGGGACCTATGGCTACACCTTC.

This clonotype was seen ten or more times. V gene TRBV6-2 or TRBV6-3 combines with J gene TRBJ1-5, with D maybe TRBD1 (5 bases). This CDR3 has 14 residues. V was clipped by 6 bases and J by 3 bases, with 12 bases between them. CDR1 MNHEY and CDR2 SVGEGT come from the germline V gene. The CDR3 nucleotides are TGTGCCAGCAGGTCCACAGGTTCCAATCAGCCCCAGCATTTT. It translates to CASRSTGSNQPQHF.

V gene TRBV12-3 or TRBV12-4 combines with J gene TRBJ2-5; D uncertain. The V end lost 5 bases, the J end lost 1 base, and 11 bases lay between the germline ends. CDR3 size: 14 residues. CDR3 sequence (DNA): TGTGCCAGCAGTAGACCGTTATTCCAAGAGACCCAGTACTTC. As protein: CASSRPLFQETQYF.

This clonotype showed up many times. CDR3 in DNA: TGTGCCATCAGTGACCGGGACAGGGGGAACGATGGCTACACCTTC. Its translation: CAISDRDRGNDGYTF. The chain couples TRBV10-3 to TRBJ1-2; 11 nucleotides agree with TRBD1. Germline assignment: CDR1 ENHRY and CDR2 SYGVKD. The CDR3 totals 15 residues. V lost 3 bases to trimming and J lost 6 bases; unmatched junction nucleotides: 6.

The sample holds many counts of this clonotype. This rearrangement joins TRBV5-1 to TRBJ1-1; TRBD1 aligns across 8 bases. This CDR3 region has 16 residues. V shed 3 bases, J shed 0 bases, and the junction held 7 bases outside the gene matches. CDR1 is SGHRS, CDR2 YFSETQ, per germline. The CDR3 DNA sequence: TGCGCCAGCAGCTCCAGGGGGCCTCGTCTGAACACTGAAGCTTTCTTT. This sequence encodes CASSSRGPRLNTEAFF.

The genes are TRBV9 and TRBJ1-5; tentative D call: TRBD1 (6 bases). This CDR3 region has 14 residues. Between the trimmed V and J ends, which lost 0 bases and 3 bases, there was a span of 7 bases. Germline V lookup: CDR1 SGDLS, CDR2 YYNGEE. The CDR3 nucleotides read TGTGCCAGCAGCGTAGGACAGGACAATCAGCCCCAGCATTTT. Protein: CASSVGQDNQPQHF. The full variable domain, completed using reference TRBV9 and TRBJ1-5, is DSGVTQTPKHLITATGQRVTLRCSPRSGDLSVYWYQQSLDQGLQFLIQYYNGEERAKGNILERFSAQQFPDLHSELNLSSLELGDSALYFCASSVGQDNQPQHFGDGTRLSIL.

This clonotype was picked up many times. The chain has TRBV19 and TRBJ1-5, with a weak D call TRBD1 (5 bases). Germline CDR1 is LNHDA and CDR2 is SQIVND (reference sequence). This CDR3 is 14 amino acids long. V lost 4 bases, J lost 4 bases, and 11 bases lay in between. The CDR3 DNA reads TGTGCCAGTAGTAGCGGGGCCGTAAATCAGCCCCAGCATTTT. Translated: CASSSGAVNQPQHF. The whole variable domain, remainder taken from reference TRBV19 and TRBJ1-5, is DGGITQSPKYLFRKEGQNVTLSCEQNLNHDAMYWYRQDPGQGLRLIYYSQIVNDFQKGDIAEGYSVSREKKESFPLTVTSAQKNPTAFYLCASSSGAVNQPQHFGDGTRLSIL.

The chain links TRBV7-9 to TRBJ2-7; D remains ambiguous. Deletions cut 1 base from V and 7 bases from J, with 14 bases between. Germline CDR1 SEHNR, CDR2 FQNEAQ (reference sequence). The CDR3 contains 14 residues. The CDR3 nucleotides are TGTGCCAGCAGCTTAGGGGCAGGCTCCAGGGAGCAGTACTTC. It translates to CASSLGAGSREQYF. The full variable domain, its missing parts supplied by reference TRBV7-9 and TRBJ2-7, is DTGVSQNPRHKITKRGQNVTFRCDPISEHNRLYWYRQTLGQGPEFLTYFQNEAQLEKSRLLSDRFSAERPKGSFSTLEIQRTEQGDSAMYLCASSLGAGSREQYFGPGTRLTVT.

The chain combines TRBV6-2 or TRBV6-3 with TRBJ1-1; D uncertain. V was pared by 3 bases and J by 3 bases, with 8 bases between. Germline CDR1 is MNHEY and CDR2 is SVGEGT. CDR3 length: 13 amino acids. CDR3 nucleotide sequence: TGTGCCAGCAGTTATGGCCTGTACACTGAAGCTTTCTTT. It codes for CASSYGLYTEAFF.

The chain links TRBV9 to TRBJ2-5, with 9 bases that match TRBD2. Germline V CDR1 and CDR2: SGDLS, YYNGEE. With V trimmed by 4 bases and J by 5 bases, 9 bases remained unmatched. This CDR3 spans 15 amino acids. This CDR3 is CASSPTPSGDETQYF. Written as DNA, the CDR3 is TGTGCCAGCAGCCCCACCCCTAGCGGGGATGAGACCCAGTACTTC.

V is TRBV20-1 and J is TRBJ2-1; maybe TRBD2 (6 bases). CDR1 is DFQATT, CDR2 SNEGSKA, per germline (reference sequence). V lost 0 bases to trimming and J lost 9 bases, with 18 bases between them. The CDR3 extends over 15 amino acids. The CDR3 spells CSARDPAGGMGEQFF. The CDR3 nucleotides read TGCAGTGCTAGAGATCCGGCTGGCGGGATGGGTGAGCAGTTCTTC.

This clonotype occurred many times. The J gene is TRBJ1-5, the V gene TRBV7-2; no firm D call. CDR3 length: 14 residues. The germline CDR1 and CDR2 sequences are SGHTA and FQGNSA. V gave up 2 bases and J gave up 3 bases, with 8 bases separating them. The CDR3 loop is CASSLRGINQPQHF. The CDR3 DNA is TGTGCCAGCAGCTTACGGGGAATCAATCAGCCCCAGCATTTT. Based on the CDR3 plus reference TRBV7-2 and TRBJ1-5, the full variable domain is GAGVSQSPSNKVTEKGKDVELRCDPISGHTALYWYRQSLGQGLEFLIYFQGNSAPDKSGLPSDRFSAERTGGSVSTLTIQRTQQEDSAVYLCASSLRGINQPQHFGDGTRLSIL.

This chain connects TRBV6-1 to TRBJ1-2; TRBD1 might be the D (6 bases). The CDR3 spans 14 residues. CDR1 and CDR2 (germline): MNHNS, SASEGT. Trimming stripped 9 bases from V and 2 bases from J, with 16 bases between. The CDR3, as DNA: TGTGCCAGTTCCGAGGCAGGGACAAACTATGGCTACACCTTC. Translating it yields CASSEAGTNYGYTF.

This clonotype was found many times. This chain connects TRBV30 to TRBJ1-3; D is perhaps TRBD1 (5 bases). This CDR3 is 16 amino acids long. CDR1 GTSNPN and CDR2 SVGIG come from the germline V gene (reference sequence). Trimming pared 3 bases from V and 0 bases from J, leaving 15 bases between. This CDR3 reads CAWSRGEAYSGNTIYF. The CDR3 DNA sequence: TGTGCCTGGAGCCGGGGGGAGGCGTACTCTGGAAACACCATATATTTT.

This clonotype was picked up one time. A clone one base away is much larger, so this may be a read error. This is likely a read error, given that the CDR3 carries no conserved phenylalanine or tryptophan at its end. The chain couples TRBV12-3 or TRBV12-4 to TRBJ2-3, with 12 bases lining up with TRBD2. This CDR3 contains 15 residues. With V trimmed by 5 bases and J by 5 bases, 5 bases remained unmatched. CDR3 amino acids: CASSRTSGKIDTQYL. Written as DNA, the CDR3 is TGTGCCAGCAGTAGGACTAGCGGGAAGATAGATACGCAGTATTTG.